The 30 T cell receptor beta chains below come from one sample, sequenced in a study of blood T cell repertoires in COVID-19. Sequencing was performed with immunoSEQ multiplex PCR; in TCRdb, only in-frame clones are kept and a portion is missing. The profile shows about 140,000 clones, about 88% of them singletons. The sample comprised peripheral blood. Receptors were obtained from a man aged 50-60 years with active or convalescent COVID-19.

The V gene is TRBV7-8, the J gene TRBJ1-3; 7 positions match TRBD1. The V gene's germline CDR1 is SGHVS and CDR2 FQNEAQ. The length of the CDR3 is 16 residues. V lost 2 bases to trimming and J lost 4 bases; unmatched junction nucleotides: 8. The CDR3 loop reads CASSLSGGLAGNTIYF. In DNA, the CDR3 is TGTGCCAGCAGCTTATCAGGGGGGCTAGCCGGAAACACCATATATTTT.

This sequence joins TRBV5-1 and TRBJ2-7, with TRBD1 identical over 8 bases. The CDR3 spans 16 residues. Germline-derived CDR1 and CDR2 are SGHRS and YFSETQ. The trim removed 0 bases at V and 3 bases at J, leaving 8 bases unmatched. The CDR3 DNA reads as TGCGCCAGCAGCTTGGGTGACAGGGGATCTAGCTACGAGCAGTACTTC. Protein sequence: CASSLGDRGSSYEQYF.

The chain carries TRBV7-3 and TRBJ1-1; D is uncertain. The CDR3 extends over 14 amino acids. V was shortened by 5 bases and J by 4 bases, with 14 bases between the two germline ends. The germline CDR1 and CDR2 sequences are SGHTA and FQGTGA. CDR3 coding DNA: TGTGCCAGCAGCCCCCGGGAAGCGACCACTGAAGCTTTCTTT. It yields the protein CASSPREATTEAFF.

The chain's CDR3 is CASSWGYLGEGNTEAFF. For the CDR3, the DNA is TGTGCCAGCAGTTGGGGGTACCTAGGGGAGGGGAACACTGAAGCTTTCTTT. The chain links TRBV28 to TRBJ1-1; a possible D gene is TRBD1 (5 bases). Trimming cost V 4 bases and J 1 base, with 19 bases left between them. The CDR3 length is 17 residues. The germline V gene encodes CDR1 MDHEN and CDR2 SYDVKM.

V and J are TRBV4-1 and TRBJ2-3; weak D call: TRBD2 (5 bases). V lost 5 bases and J 2 bases, leaving 14 bases between the germline ends. CDR1 and CDR2 (germline): MGHRA, YSYEKL. This CDR3 is 15 amino acids long. Here the CDR3 DNA reads TGCGCCAGCAGCTCTTGGGCCGGGGTCACAGATACGCAGTATTTT. Encoded protein: CASSSWAGVTDTQYF.

V gene TRBV6-5 combines with J gene TRBJ1-2, with TRBD1 as a possible D gene (6 bases). The CDR3 runs to 15 residues. Germline CDR1 MNHEY, CDR2 SVGAGI. The ends were cut back, 5 bases at V and 4 bases at J, with 17 bases in the middle. CDR3 in DNA: TGTGCCAGCAGTCAAACTCGGACAGCCCTCTATGGCTACACCTTC. Translated, it gives CASSQTRTALYGYTF.

The chain is built from TRBV28 and TRBJ1-5; no definite D call. Germline CDR1 is MDHEN and CDR2 is SYDVKM. This CDR3 is built from 14 residues. Trimming removed 2 bases from V and 0 bases from J, with 5 bases in between. CDR3 nucleotides: TGTGCCAGCAGTTTAGGCAATAGCAATCAGCCCCAGCATTTT. Translating gives CASSLGNSNQPQHF.

This chain joins TRBV6-5 and TRBJ2-7, with D maybe TRBD2 (5 bases). Trimming took 0 bases from V and 8 from J, leaving 17 bases between them. The CDR3 runs 15 residues. Germline assignment: CDR1 MNHEY and CDR2 SVGAGI. The CDR3 sequence is CASSYSMRAVSKQYF. The CDR3 DNA reads TGTGCCAGCAGTTACTCGATGAGGGCAGTATCCAAGCAGTACTTC.

The chain has TRBV7-2 and TRBJ2-5; no firm D call. The CDR3 spans 14 residues. V lost 1 base to trimming and J lost 1 base, with 7 bases between them. CDR1 is SGHTA, CDR2 FQGNSA, per germline. The CDR3 is CASSLEIVQETQYF. The CDR3 DNA sequence: TGTGCCAGCAGCTTAGAGATAGTCCAAGAGACCCAGTACTTC.

This chain connects TRBV29-1 to TRBJ2-7, with TRBD1 matching 9 bases. In germline, CDR1 is SQVTM, CDR2 ANQGSEA. The CDR3 has 15 amino acids. V was pared by 6 bases and J by 3 bases, with 12 bases of the junction left unmatched. The CDR3, as DNA: TGCAGCGTAGTAGGACAGGGGATGAGTGTCTACGAGCAGTACTTC. The encoded protein is CSVVGQGMSVYEQYF.

The sample holds a few counts of this clone. The chain carries TRBV19 and TRBJ1-5, with a possible D match to TRBD1 (6 bases). Germline CDR1 is LNHDA and CDR2 is SQIVND (reference sequence). V was shortened by 3 bases and J by 0 bases, with 18 bases between the two germline ends. This CDR3 has 18 amino acids. CDR3 protein: CASSIGSGQSYSNQPQHF. CDR3 sequence (DNA): TGTGCCAGTAGTATTGGGTCCGGACAGTCTTATAGCAATCAGCCCCAGCATTTT.

To note about this clone: At one end the junction does not follow the germline gene, possibly because of a read error. The chain joins TRBV7-7 to TRBJ1-1; TRBD1 matches at 9 bases. From germline, CDR1 is SSHAT and CDR2 FNYEAQ (reference sequence). CDR3 length equals 14 residues. For the CDR3, the DNA is TGTGCTAGCAGCCGAGAAGACAGGGGGTCTGAAGCTTTCTTT. It is translated as CASSREDRGSEAFF.

V and J are TRBV4-1 and TRBJ1-2; 9 positions agree with TRBD1. This CDR3 has 14 amino acids. The J segment lost 8 bases and the V segment lost 4 bases, leaving 8 bases of the junction unmatched. CDR1 and CDR2 from the germline V gene are MGHRA and YSYEKL. CDR3 sequence reads: CASSRQTGGRGYTF. In DNA form, the CDR3 reads TGCGCCAGCAGCCGCCAAACAGGGGGCAGGGGCTACACCTTC.

The CDR3 region has the DNA TGTGCCAGCAGCTTGCACGGTGAAGCTTTCTTT. It yields the protein CASSLHGEAFF. The chain recombines TRBV5-5 with TRBJ1-1; D uncertain. The V gene lost 1 base and the J gene lost 7 bases, with 5 bases spanning the gap. Looked up from germline, CDR1 is SGHKS and CDR2 is YYEKEE (reference sequence). This CDR3 is 11 amino acids long.

The chain has TRBV7-3 and TRBJ2-2, with 7 bases lining up with TRBD2. Trimming at V came to 2 bases and at J to 1 base, leaving 1 base not matched to a gene. The CDR3 extends over 15 amino acids. Germline lookup yields CDR1 SGHTA and CDR2 FQGTGA. CDR3 sequence (DNA): TGTGCCAGCAGCTTAGGCGGGAGGAACACCGGGGAGCTGTTTTTT. This codes for CASSLGGRNTGELFF.

V and J are TRBV7-2 and TRBJ2-7, with 7 positions matching TRBD2. The J segment lost 4 bases and the V segment lost 1 base, leaving 4 bases of the junction unmatched. From germline, CDR1 is SGHTA and CDR2 FQGNSA. The CDR3 spans 14 residues. The CDR3 spells CASSLELRGYEQYF. The CDR3, as DNA: TGTGCCAGCAGCTTAGAGTTGCGGGGGTACGAGCAGTACTTC.

This clone was counted once. The genes are TRBV25-1 and TRBJ2-1; TRBD2 aligns across 7 bases. CDR1 is MGHDK and CDR2 is SYGVNS in the germline V gene. With V trimmed by 2 bases and J by 6 bases, 13 bases remained unmatched. The CDR3 spans 17 residues. CDR3 residues: CASSEDQVSGARNEQFF. In nucleotides, the CDR3 is TGTGCCAGCAGTGAAGATCAGGTGAGCGGGGCTCGCAATGAGCAGTTCTTC.

The chain couples TRBV11-2 to TRBJ1-3; TRBD1 matches 7 bases. The junction had 10 bases not matched to a gene; V was cut back by 5 bases and J by 0 bases. Germline V gives CDR1 SGHAT, CDR2 FQNNGV. This CDR3 contains 17 residues. CDR3 nucleotides: TGTGCCAGCAGCGTATCGGGACAGCGTTCCTCTGGAAACACCATATATTTT. As protein: CASSVSGQRSSGNTIYF.

Points on this clone: Other DNA sequences in this specimen translate into the identical CDR3. The chain employs TRBV9 and TRBJ1-2; 10 bases are a match to TRBD1. The CDR3 has 15 residues. With V trimmed by 3 bases and J by 1 base, 3 bases remained unmatched. CDR1 and CDR2 (germline): SGDLS, YYNGEE. CDR3 sequence reads: CASSAGTGVNYGYTF. CDR3 coding DNA: TGTGCCAGCAGCGCAGGGACAGGGGTTAACTATGGCTACACCTTC. The full variable domain, completed using reference TRBV9 and TRBJ1-2, is DSGVTQTPKHLITATGQRVTLRCSPRSGDLSVYWYQQSLDQGLQFLIQYYNGEERAKGNILERFSAQQFPDLHSELNLSSLELGDSALYFCASSAGTGVNYGYTFGSGTRLTVV.

This chain joins TRBV24-1 and TRBJ2-5, with 9 bases fitting TRBD2. This CDR3 contains 15 residues. V gave up 7 bases and J gave up 5 bases; unmatched junction bases: 10. CDR1 is KGHDR, CDR2 SFDVKD, per germline. The CDR3 DNA follows: TGTGCCACCAGCCTGGGGACTAGCAAGTATGAGACCCAGTACTTC. Amino acid sequence: CATSLGTSKYETQYF.

V and J are TRBV9 and TRBJ1-1; 9 bases map to TRBD1. The trim removed 5 bases at V and 5 bases at J, leaving 4 bases unmatched. CDR3 length: 13 residues. Germline values: CDR1 SGDLS, CDR2 YYNGEE. In nucleotides, the CDR3 is TGTGCCAGCAGTGCGGACAGGGGTACTGAAGCTTTCTTT. Protein sequence: CASSADRGTEAFF.

The chain combines TRBV28 with TRBJ1-2, with a possible D match to TRBD1 (5 bases). The V end was cut by 1 base, the J end by 6 bases, with 12 bases between. Germline V gives CDR1 MDHEN, CDR2 SYDVKM. The CDR3 length is 14 residues. The CDR3 loop reads CASSLYGREDGYTF. In DNA form, the CDR3 reads TGTGCCAGCAGTTTATACGGCAGGGAGGATGGCTACACCTTC.

The rearrangement joins TRBV2 to TRBJ2-3, with TRBD2 identical over 8 bases. V shed 5 bases, J shed 1 base, and the junction held 5 bases outside the gene matches. CDR3 length equals 15 residues. The germline gives CDR1 SNHLY, CDR2 FYNNEI. CDR3 nucleotides: TGTGCCAGCAGTTCGGGACTAGTAGGCACAGATACGCAGTATTTT. Protein: CASSSGLVGTDTQYF. The entire variable domain, with the rest obtained from reference TRBV2 and TRBJ2-3, is as follows: EPEVTQTPSHQVTQMGQEVILRCVPISNHLYFYWYRQILGQKVEFLVSFYNNEISEKSEIFDDQFSVERPDGSNFTLKIRSTKLEDSAMYFCASSSGLVGTDTQYFGPGTRLTVL.

Details on this clone: Other DNA sequences in the same sample also yield this CDR3. The chain employs TRBV5-1 and TRBJ2-2; D is undetermined. Germline CDR1 reads SGHRS; CDR2 reads YFSETQ. CDR3 size: 15 residues. V was trimmed by 7 bases and J by 0 bases, leaving 13 bases between them. The DNA for the CDR3 is TGCGCCAGCTCTCTAGGCACCGCGAACACCGGGGAGCTGTTTTTT. As protein: CASSLGTANTGELFF. Combining the CDR3 with reference TRBV5-1 and TRBJ2-2 gives the whole variable domain KAGVTQTPRYLIKTRGQQVTLSCSPISGHRSVSWYQQTPGQGLQFLFEYFSETQRNKGNFPGRFSGRQFSNSRSEMNVSTLELGDSALYLCASSLGTANTGELFFGEGSRLTVL.

The chain links TRBV5-6 to TRBJ1-2, with D possibly being TRBD1 (5 bases). Germline CDR1 reads SGHDT; CDR2 reads YYEEEE. The length of the CDR3 is 13 residues. The germline V and J ends were trimmed by 1 base and 4 bases, with 8 bases remaining between them. CDR3 nucleotide sequence: TGTGCCAGCAGCTTGAGGGGCTCCTATGGCTACACCTTC. It specifies CASSLRGSYGYTF.

Ten or more counts support this clone. V usage is TRBV28 and J usage is TRBJ1-5; possible D gene TRBD1, 5 bases. Germline V gene data show CDR1 as MDHEN and CDR2 as SYDVKM. The CDR3 consists of 15 residues. The ends were cut back, 5 bases at V and 6 bases at J, with 17 bases in the middle. The CDR3 coding sequence is TGTGCCAGCAGTACGTCTCACCCCGGGGGTCAGCCCCAGCATTTT. Residues: CASSTSHPGGQPQHF.

A note on this clone: At the DNA level, this CDR3 is encoded by other sequences in the same sample as well. V and J are TRBV5-5 and TRBJ2-5; D perhaps matches TRBD2 (5 bases). This CDR3 comprises 14 residues. From germline, CDR1 is SGHKS and CDR2 YYEKEE (reference sequence). V lost 0 bases and J lost 5, with 11 bases in between. In DNA, the CDR3 is TGTGCCAGCAGCTTGGACGGAACTAGGGAGACCCAGTACTTC. This gives the protein CASSLDGTRETQYF.

This clone was observed once. The chain recombines TRBV9 with TRBJ1-5, with 8 bases aligning to TRBD1. CDR1 is SGDLS, CDR2 YYNGEE, per germline. The CDR3 contains 14 residues. The J segment lost 10 bases and the V segment lost 1 base, leaving 7 bases of the junction unmatched. The CDR3 protein is CASSVSWDRSPQHF. The CDR3 nucleotides are TGTGCCAGCAGCGTATCTTGGGACAGGAGCCCCCAGCATTTT.

The genes are TRBV29-1 and TRBJ2-1; TRBD2 matches 7 bases. V trimming: 6 bases; J trimming: 8 bases; junction bases outside the gene matches: 10. The germline V gene encodes CDR1 SQVTM and CDR2 ANQGSEA. The CDR3 runs 13 residues. The DNA for the CDR3 is TGCAGCGTGCTCTCCGGACTAGTCCATGAGCAGTTCTTC. Translating it yields CSVLSGLVHEQFF.

This clone was counted a single time. The V call is TRBV18, the J call TRBJ1-3, with 7 bases matching TRBD1. The ends lost 2 bases at V and 0 bases at J; junction bases unmatched: 4. The germline V gene has CDR1 KGHSH and CDR2 LQKENI. This CDR3 contains 16 residues. The CDR3 protein is CASSPKGARSGNTIYF. CDR3 sequence (DNA): TGTGCCAGCTCACCAAAGGGGGCCCGCTCTGGAAACACCATATATTTT.